Listed below are T cell receptor beta chains from one sample, sequenced in a study of blood T cell repertoires in COVID-19. TCRdb keeps only in-frame clones here, not all; method: immunoSEQ multiplex PCR. The sample lists about 240,000 clones, around 85% occurring once. The sequenced sample consisted of peripheral blood. The receptors were sampled from a man aged 60-69 years with acute or convalescent COVID-19. CDR3s include the opening cysteine and the closing phenylalanine or tryptophan. D genes are given only for firm matches. Part of the rows lack a size; the others show once, few, many or a class for expanded clones.

clone size: .
D gene: .
J gene: TRBJ2-2
V gene: TRBV3-1/TRBV3-2
CDR3 protein: CASSPPGFSNTGELFF
CDR3 DNA: TGTGCCAGCAGTCCCCCCGGGTTCTCGAACACCGGGGAGCTGTTTTTT

clone size: .
D gene: TRBD2
J gene: TRBJ2-2
V gene: TRBV7-9
CDR3 protein: CASSRLAGLTGELFF
CDR3 DNA: TGTGCCAGCAGCCGACTAGCGGGGCTCACCGGGGAGCTGTTTTTT

clone size: .
D gene: .
J gene: TRBJ2-7
V gene: TRBV5-1
CDR3 protein: CASSSTSFSYEQYF
CDR3 DNA: TGCGCCAGCAGCAGTACTAGTTTCTCCTACGAGCAGTACTTC

clone size: .
D gene: .
J gene: TRBJ2-1
V gene: TRBV19
CDR3 protein: CATQFSAGYNEQFF
CDR3 DNA: TGTGCCACCCAATTTTCGGCAGGCTACAATGAGCAGTTCTTC

clone size: once
D gene: TRBD2
J gene: TRBJ2-1
V gene: TRBV5-6
CDR3 protein: CASSLYGPSGTNEQFF
CDR3 DNA: TGTGCCAGCAGCTTGTACGGGCCTAGCGGGACCAATGAGCAGTTCTTC

clone size: once
D gene: TRBD2
J gene: TRBJ2-3
V gene: TRBV6-1
CDR3 protein: CASSEFPTSGSLDTQYF
CDR3 DNA: TGTGCCAGCAGTGAGTTTCCGACTAGCGGGAGTTTGGATACGCAGTATTTT

clone size: .
D gene: .
J gene: TRBJ2-1
V gene: TRBV7-2
CDR3 protein: CASSRDYGGQDEQFF
CDR3 DNA: TGTGCCAGCAGCCGCGACTATGGAGGTCAAGATGAGCAGTTCTTC

clone size: .
D gene: .
J gene: TRBJ1-1
V gene: TRBV9
CDR3 protein: CASSSQINTEAFF
CDR3 DNA: TGTGCCAGCAGCTCACAGATTAACACTGAAGCTTTCTTT

clone size: .
D gene: TRBD1
J gene: TRBJ2-7
V gene: TRBV25-1
CDR3 protein: CASSAGTGFYEQYF
CDR3 DNA: TGTGCCAGCAGTGCTGGGACAGGGTTTTACGAGCAGTACTTC

clone size: once
D gene: TRBD2
J gene: TRBJ2-1
V gene: TRBV9
CDR3 protein: CASSEGTSSNEQFF
CDR3 DNA: TGTGCCAGCAGCGAAGGGACTAGCAGCAATGAGCAGTTCTTC

clone size: .
D gene: TRBD1
J gene: TRBJ2-2
V gene: TRBV7-9
CDR3 protein: CASSSPTGVFGELFF
CDR3 DNA: TGTGCCAGCAGCTCCCCCACAGGGGTGTTCGGGGAGCTGTTTTTT

clone size: few
D gene: .
J gene: TRBJ1-5
V gene: TRBV19
CDR3 protein: CASSMRGNQPQHF
CDR3 DNA: TGTGCCAGTAGTATGAGGGGCAATCAGCCCCAGCATTTT

clone size: .
D gene: TRBD2
J gene: TRBJ2-1
V gene: TRBV7-2
CDR3 protein: CASSPRWAKREGGEQFF
CDR3 DNA: TGTGCCAGCAGCCCTAGGTGGGCGAAGCGGGAGGGGGGTGAGCAGTTCTTC

clone size: .
D gene: TRBD2
J gene: TRBJ2-1
V gene: TRBV7-2
CDR3 protein: CASSLRRLADSSNEQFF
CDR3 DNA: TGTGCCAGCAGCTTAAGAAGACTAGCGGACTCCTCCAATGAGCAGTTCTTC

clone size: .
D gene: TRBD2
J gene: TRBJ2-3
V gene: TRBV30
CDR3 protein: CAWSIAGVADTQYF
CDR3 DNA: TGTGCCTGGAGTATAGCGGGAGTGGCAGATACGCAGTATTTT

clone size: few
D gene: TRBD2
J gene: TRBJ2-2
V gene: TRBV2
CDR3 protein: CASTGLAGGGGELFF
CDR3 DNA: TGTGCCAGCACGGGACTAGCGGGAGGGGGCGGGGAGCTGTTTTTT

clone size: .
D gene: .
J gene: TRBJ2-7
V gene: TRBV7-3
CDR3 protein: CASSLTEGSGTYF
CDR3 DNA: TGTGCCAGCAGCTTAACGGAGGGGTCCGGGACGTACTTC

clone size: few
D gene: TRBD2
J gene: TRBJ2-1
V gene: TRBV28
CDR3 protein: CASSLGGRAGSYNEQFF
CDR3 DNA: TGTGCCAGCAGTTTGGGTGGGAGGGCAGGCTCCTACAATGAGCAGTTCTTC

clone size: few
D gene: .
J gene: TRBJ1-6
V gene: TRBV6-5
CDR3 protein: CASSYHGLAPLHF
CDR3 DNA: TGTGCCAGCAGTTACCACGGATTAGCGCCCCTCCACTTT

clone size: .
D gene: .
J gene: TRBJ1-1
V gene: TRBV19
CDR3 protein: CASSIGGNSVSTEAFF
CDR3 DNA: TGTGCCAGTAGTATTGGGGGGAACAGTGTAAGCACTGAAGCTTTCTTT

clone size: .
D gene: TRBD2
J gene: TRBJ2-3
V gene: TRBV7-9
CDR3 protein: CASSRGAGGRSTDTQYF
CDR3 DNA: TGTGCCAGCAGCCGAGGGGCCGGCGGGAGATCCACAGATACGCAGTATTTT

clone size: .
D gene: .
J gene: TRBJ2-1
V gene: TRBV28
CDR3 protein: CASSLLLAINEQFF
CDR3 DNA: TGTGCCAGCAGTTTACTACTAGCAATCAATGAGCAGTTCTTC

clone size: .
D gene: .
J gene: TRBJ1-2
V gene: TRBV7-2
CDR3 protein: CASSLDGQNYGYTF
CDR3 DNA: TGTGCCAGCAGCTTAGACGGACAGAACTATGGCTACACCTTC

clone size: .
D gene: .
J gene: TRBJ2-7
V gene: TRBV27
CDR3 protein: CASSNNRDSFNEQYF
CDR3 DNA: TGTGCCAGCAGTAATAACCGGGATTCTTTTAACGAGCAGTACTTC

clone size: few
D gene: TRBD2
J gene: TRBJ2-1
V gene: TRBV29-1
CDR3 protein: CSGTSGSDEQFF
CDR3 DNA: TGCAGCGGGACTAGCGGGAGTGATGAGCAGTTCTTC

clone size: .
D gene: .
J gene: TRBJ1-1
V gene: TRBV20-1
CDR3 protein: CSASSLLEVNTEAFF
CDR3 DNA: TGCAGTGCTAGTAGCCTTCTGGAGGTCAACACTGAAGCTTTCTTT

clone size: .
D gene: TRBD1
J gene: TRBJ1-4
V gene: TRBV28
CDR3 protein: CASSTDRGQGEKLFF
CDR3 DNA: TGTGCCAGCAGTACCGACAGGGGGCAAGGTGAAAAACTGTTTTTT

clone size: .
D gene: .
J gene: TRBJ2-6
V gene: TRBV3-1/TRBV3-2
CDR3 protein: CASLAASGANVLTF
CDR3 DNA: TGTGCCAGCTTGGCTGCCTCTGGGGCCAACGTCCTGACTTTC

clone size: .
D gene: .
J gene: TRBJ2-7
V gene: TRBV15
CDR3 protein: CATSRDRGRGYEQYF
CDR3 DNA: TGTGCCACCAGCAGAGATAGGGGCAGGGGCTACGAGCAGTACTTC

clone size: once
D gene: TRBD2
J gene: TRBJ2-5
V gene: TRBV30
CDR3 protein: CAWSIAGGAQYF
CDR3 DNA: TGTGCCTGGTCCATTGCGGGGGGGGCCCAGTACTTC

clone size: once
D gene: .
J gene: TRBJ1-5
V gene: TRBV28
CDR3 protein: CASTLRRGPGGNQPQHF
CDR3 DNA: TGTGCCAGCACCCTGAGAAGAGGACCAGGGGGCAATCAGCCCCAGCATTTT

clone size: once
D gene: TRBD1
J gene: TRBJ2-3
V gene: TRBV4-3
CDR3 protein: CASSQGRQGSDTQYF
CDR3 DNA: TGCGCCAGCAGCCAGGGGAGACAGGGCTCAGATACGCAGTATTTT

clone size: .
D gene: TRBD2
J gene: TRBJ2-7
V gene: TRBV28
CDR3 protein: CASTSSGRSYEQYF
CDR3 DNA: TGTGCCAGCACGAGTAGCGGGAGGAGCTACGAGCAGTACTTC

clone size: .
D gene: .
J gene: TRBJ2-4
V gene: TRBV6-2/TRBV6-3
CDR3 protein: CASSYSWGQRLAKNIQYF
CDR3 DNA: TGTGCCAGCAGTTACTCTTGGGGACAAAGGCTAGCCAAAAACATTCAGTACTTC

clone size: .
D gene: TRBD2
J gene: TRBJ2-1
V gene: TRBV27
CDR3 protein: CASSLSGGSGGEQFF
CDR3 DNA: TGTGCCAGCAGTTTATCTGGCGGGAGCGGCGGTGAGCAGTTCTTC

clone size: .
D gene: .
J gene: TRBJ2-7
V gene: TRBV7-9
CDR3 protein: CASTKGTGSYEQYF
CDR3 DNA: TGTGCCAGCACCAAGGGAACGGGGTCCTACGAGCAGTACTTC

clone size: .
D gene: .
J gene: TRBJ1-1
V gene: TRBV19
CDR3 protein: CASSMRGGNTEAFF
CDR3 DNA: TGTGCCAGTAGTATGAGAGGAGGGAACACTGAAGCTTTCTTT

clone size: .
D gene: TRBD2
J gene: TRBJ2-7
V gene: TRBV11-3
CDR3 protein: CASSLLRTSDEQYF
CDR3 DNA: TGTGCCAGCAGCCTGCTCCGGACTAGCGACGAGCAGTACTTC

clone size: .
D gene: TRBD2
J gene: TRBJ2-6
V gene: TRBV28
CDR3 protein: CASKTIGLAVSGANVLTF
CDR3 DNA: TGTGCCAGCAAAACTATTGGACTAGCGGTCTCTGGGGCCAACGTCCTGACTTTC

clone size: .
D gene: .
J gene: TRBJ1-2
V gene: TRBV25-1
CDR3 protein: CASSSTGPATVYGYTF
CDR3 DNA: TGTGCCAGCAGTAGTACAGGGCCGGCTACAGTCTATGGCTACACCTTC

clone size: once
D gene: .
J gene: TRBJ2-3
V gene: TRBV25-1
CDR3 protein: CASSDPSSADSTDTQYF
CDR3 DNA: TGTGCCAGCAGTGATCCTTCGAGCGCGGATAGCACAGATACGCAGTATTTT

clone size: .
D gene: TRBD2
J gene: TRBJ2-1
V gene: TRBV6-1
CDR3 protein: CASSDFSGRTSILNEQFF
CDR3 DNA: TGTGCCAGCAGTGACTTTAGCGGGAGAACGTCCATCCTGAATGAGCAGTTCTTC

clone size: .
D gene: .
J gene: TRBJ2-1
V gene: TRBV28
CDR3 protein: CASILQRSYNEQFF
CDR3 DNA: TGTGCCAGCATCCTACAGCGGAGCTACAATGAGCAGTTCTTC

clone size: .
D gene: .
J gene: TRBJ1-3
V gene: TRBV7-8
CDR3 protein: CASSLARGGGNTIYF
CDR3 DNA: TGTGCCAGCAGCTTAGCGCGCGGGGGTGGAAACACCATATATTTT

clone size: .
D gene: TRBD1
J gene: TRBJ1-4
V gene: TRBV6-5
CDR3 protein: CASSRGQGNEKLFF
CDR3 DNA: TGTGCCAGCTCCCGGGGACAGGGGAATGAAAAACTGTTTTTT

clone size: .
D gene: TRBD1
J gene: TRBJ1-6
V gene: TRBV4-1
CDR3 protein: CASSQSGTADNSPLHF
CDR3 DNA: TGCGCCAGCAGCCAATCCGGGACAGCGGATAATTCACCCCTCCACTTT

clone size: .
D gene: TRBD1
J gene: TRBJ2-7
V gene: TRBV4-3
CDR3 protein: CASSHRTGRSYEQYF
CDR3 DNA: TGCGCCAGCAGCCACCGGACAGGGCGCTCCTACGAGCAGTACTTC

clone size: once
D gene: TRBD1
J gene: TRBJ2-6
V gene: TRBV19
CDR3 protein: CASSTRDRILSGANVLTF
CDR3 DNA: TGTGCCAGTAGTACCCGGGACAGGATCCTCTCTGGGGCCAACGTCCTGACTTTC

clone size: .
D gene: .
J gene: TRBJ2-7
V gene: TRBV30
CDR3 protein: CAWSVGGEQYF
CDR3 DNA: TGTGCCTGGAGTGTGGGAGGCGAGCAGTACTTC

clone size: .
D gene: .
J gene: TRBJ1-2
V gene: TRBV11-3
CDR3 protein: CASSPRVGADYGYTF
CDR3 DNA: TGTGCCAGCAGCCCACGGGTAGGGGCGGACTATGGCTACACCTTC

clone size: .
D gene: .
J gene: TRBJ1-1
V gene: TRBV30
CDR3 protein: CAWSKRVEGEAFF
CDR3 DNA: TGTGCCTGGAGTAAAAGGGTTGAGGGTGAAGCTTTCTTT

clone size: .
D gene: TRBD1
J gene: TRBJ2-2
V gene: TRBV28
CDR3 protein: CASSTPGQGAHTGELFF
CDR3 DNA: TGTGCCAGCAGTACCCCGGGACAGGGGGCGCACACCGGGGAGCTGTTTTTT

clone size: .
D gene: .
J gene: TRBJ2-3
V gene: TRBV9
CDR3 protein: CASSVGGAYTDTQYF
CDR3 DNA: TGTGCCAGCAGCGTAGGTGGGGCTTACACAGATACGCAGTATTTT

clone size: .
D gene: .
J gene: TRBJ1-5
V gene: TRBV7-8
CDR3 protein: CASSLGSGGNQPQHF
CDR3 DNA: TGTGCCAGCAGCTTAGGGTCCGGGGGCAATCAGCCCCAGCATTTT

clone size: .
D gene: TRBD1
J gene: TRBJ1-2
V gene: TRBV27
CDR3 protein: CASSLTGPYGYTF
CDR3 DNA: TGTGCCAGCAGTTTGACAGGGCCCTATGGCTACACCTTC

clone size: .
D gene: TRBD1
J gene: TRBJ1-1
V gene: TRBV9
CDR3 protein: CASSARTGLNTEAFF
CDR3 DNA: TGTGCCAGCAGCGCCCGGACAGGGCTGAACACTGAAGCTTTCTTT

clone size: .
D gene: TRBD1
J gene: TRBJ1-1
V gene: TRBV7-9
CDR3 protein: CASSPGTGEENTEAFF
CDR3 DNA: TGTGCCAGCAGCCCCGGGACAGGGGAGGAGAACACTGAAGCTTTCTTT

clone size: .
D gene: TRBD2
J gene: TRBJ2-1
V gene: TRBV24-1
CDR3 protein: CATSERGTSGILGNEQFF
CDR3 DNA: TGTGCCACCAGTGAGAGAGGGACTAGCGGGATTCTCGGAAATGAGCAGTTCTTC

clone size: .
D gene: .
J gene: TRBJ2-7
V gene: TRBV6-4
CDR3 protein: CASSDRHSGKQYF
CDR3 DNA: TGTGCCAGCAGTGACCGGCACTCGGGAAAGCAGTACTTC